One and the same sample provided the 18 T cell receptor beta chains below, sequenced in a study of blood T cell repertoires in COVID-19. TCRdb's copy holds only in-frame clones and misses some; the assay was immunoSEQ multiplex PCR. The sample shows about 180,000 clones, approximately 85% of them seen only once. The sequenced sample was peripheral blood. The receptors shown here come from a human donor with active or convalescent COVID-19. The donor label of this sample is uncertain.

This clone was counted once. The CDR3 nucleotides read TGTGCCAGCTCACCCGGGACACCGACTATTTCACCCCTCCACTTT. Amino acid sequence: CASSPGTPTISPLHF. This chain connects TRBV18 to TRBJ1-6; the D gene is possibly TRBD1 (6 bases). The CDR3 covers 15 residues. Deletions cut 3 bases from V and 9 bases from J, with 15 bases between. CDR1 is KGHSH, CDR2 LQKENI, per germline.

The rearrangement uses TRBV7-6 and TRBJ2-1, with TRBD2 matching over 9 bases. V lost 3 bases to trimming and J lost 5 bases; unmatched junction nucleotides: 2. In germline, CDR1 is SGHVS, CDR2 FNYEAQ. This CDR3 region has 14 residues. The CDR3 loop is CASSFLAGNNEQFF. CDR3 sequence (DNA): TGTGCCAGCAGCTTTCTAGCGGGGAACAATGAGCAGTTCTTC.

The chain is built from TRBV7-3 and TRBJ2-3, with TRBD2 as a possible D gene (6 bases). This CDR3 is 15 amino acids long. Trimming cost V 0 bases and J 3 bases, with 10 bases left between them. Per germline, CDR1 SGHTA and CDR2 FQGTGA. This CDR3 reads CASSLTGSGTDTQYF. The CDR3 nucleotides read TGTGCCAGCAGCTTAACCGGGAGTGGGACAGATACGCAGTATTTT.

J is TRBJ1-4 and V is TRBV30; the D gene is possibly TRBD1 (5 bases). The CDR3 is 13 amino acids. Germline V gene sequence: CDR1 GTSNPN, CDR2 SVGIG (reference sequence). V was shortened by 6 bases and J by 7 bases, with 15 bases between the two germline ends. The CDR3 loop is CACLDTVLEKLFF. The DNA of the CDR3 is TGTGCCTGCTTGGACACAGTGCTTGAAAAACTGTTTTTT.

The rearrangement links TRBV10-3 to TRBJ2-5; tentative D call: TRBD1 (6 bases). Trimming removed 4 bases at V and 7 bases at J, with 19 bases between. Germline CDR1 reads ENHRY; CDR2 reads SYGVKD. The CDR3 is made up of 15 amino acids. CDR3 amino acids: CAISAQPQGEGTQYF. In nucleotides, the CDR3 is TGTGCCATCAGTGCCCAACCACAGGGAGAGGGGACCCAGTACTTC.

The genes are TRBV7-2 and TRBJ2-7, with 11 bases aligning to TRBD1. The CDR3 spans 13 residues. Germline values: CDR1 SGHTA, CDR2 FQGNSA. The J segment lost 7 bases and the V segment lost 5 bases, leaving 4 bases of the junction unmatched. CDR3 nucleotide sequence: TGTGCCAGCAGCACCCGGGACAGGGGGGAGCAGTACTTC. Amino acid sequence: CASSTRDRGEQYF.

The V gene is TRBV5-4, the J gene TRBJ1-4; D is unclear. Germline V gives CDR1 SGHNT, CDR2 YYREEE (reference sequence). This CDR3 is 15 amino acids long. Trimming removed 0 bases from V and 3 bases from J, with 9 bases in between. The CDR3 DNA sequence: TGTGCCAGCAGCTTGGGCCCGGCGGCTAATGAAAAACTGTTTTTT. It encodes CASSLGPAANEKLFF.

The V call is TRBV5-4, the J call TRBJ2-7; 9 bases line up with TRBD1. Trimming at V came to 3 bases and at J to 7 bases, leaving 11 bases not matched to a gene. The CDR3 runs 15 residues. Germline lookup yields CDR1 SGHNT and CDR2 YYREEE (reference sequence). CDR3 nucleotides: TGTGCCAGCAGCTCGGTCACAGGGGGCCCTAGGGAGCAGTACTTC. This gives the protein CASSSVTGGPREQYF.

This clone was recorded once. The J gene is TRBJ2-3, the V gene TRBV9, with D perhaps matching TRBD2 (5 bases). The germline gives CDR1 SGDLS, CDR2 YYNGEE. The length of the CDR3 is 15 residues. V lost 3 bases, J lost 2 bases, and 13 bases lay in between. Written as DNA, the CDR3 is TGTGCCAGCAGCGACGGCGGACTGTCCACAGATACGCAGTATTTT. It translates to CASSDGGLSTDTQYF.

This chain uses TRBV18 with TRBJ2-7, with TRBD2 matching 7 bases. The CDR3 is 21 residues long. Trimming cost V 5 bases and J 0 bases; bases outside gene matches: 25. CDR1 KGHSH and CDR2 LQKENI come from the germline V gene. For the CDR3, the DNA is TGTGCCAGCTCATTACGGGGAGGGCTACCGGTCCCTAAACAGAGCTCCTACGAGCAGTACTTC. This sequence encodes CASSLRGGLPVPKQSSYEQYF. The complete variable domain, with remaining parts taken from reference TRBV18 and TRBJ2-7, reads NAGVMQNPRHLVRRRGQEARLRCSPMKGHSHVYWYRQLPEEGLKFMVYLQKENIIDESGMPKERFSAEFPKEGPSILRIQQVVRGDSAAYFCASSLRGGLPVPKQSSYEQYFGPGTRLTVT.

The chain joins TRBV25-1 to TRBJ2-1; possibly TRBD2 for D (6 bases). The CDR3 sequence is 15 residues long. The V and J ends lost 4 bases and 6 bases respectively, with 16 bases between them. Germline CDR1 and CDR2: MGHDK and SYGVNS. CDR3 coding DNA: TGTGCCAGCAGTGCAATTCGGGGGTGGTCCAATGAGCAGTTCTTC. It codes for CASSAIRGWSNEQFF.

V and J are TRBV28 and TRBJ1-5; D possibly corresponds to TRBD1 (5 bases). With 7 bases removed from V and 7 bases from J, the gap between germline ends came to 11 bases. The CDR3 runs 12 residues. The germline CDR1 and CDR2 sequences are MDHEN and SYDVKM. CDR3 sequence: CASTAGPQPQHF. Here the CDR3 DNA reads TGTGCCAGCACCGCAGGGCCACAGCCCCAGCATTTT.

This rearrangement joins TRBV10-2 to TRBJ2-3; D call uncertain. The CDR3 sequence is 15 residues long. From germline, CDR1 is WSHSY and CDR2 SAAADI. V was pared by 0 bases and J by 0 bases, with 7 bases between. CDR3 loop: CASSESFGSTDTQYF. Here the CDR3 DNA reads TGCGCCAGCAGTGAGTCGTTCGGGAGCACAGATACGCAGTATTTT.

This sequence joins TRBV10-3 and TRBJ2-1, with 10 bases that match TRBD1. This CDR3 region has 17 residues. Germline CDR1 and CDR2: ENHRY and SYGVKD. Unmatched junction bases numbered 10, after V lost 2 bases and J lost 6 bases. CDR3 coding DNA: TGTGCCATCAGTGAGACGGGGACAGGGGACTGGCCCAATGAGCAGTTCTTC. Its translation is CAISETGTGDWPNEQFF.

The chain carries TRBV10-3 and TRBJ2-1; 9 bases line up with TRBD1. The CDR3 contains 18 residues. The germline V gene encodes CDR1 ENHRY and CDR2 SYGVKD. Losses at the gene ends were 6 bases for V and 7 bases for J; bases not matched to a gene: 19. Here the CDR3 DNA reads TGTGCCATCAGCGGCCGAACCGGGACAGGGAGTGGGCTGAATGAGCAGTTCTTC. Amino acid sequence: CAISGRTGTGSGLNEQFF.

The genes are TRBV7-2 and TRBJ2-7, with D unresolved. Trimming removed 2 bases at V and 3 bases at J, with 11 bases between. From germline, CDR1 is SGHTA and CDR2 FQGNSA. The CDR3 runs 14 residues. For the CDR3, the DNA is TGTGCCAGCAGCTTATCAGGTTCTCTCTACGAGCAGTACTTC. Its translation: CASSLSGSLYEQYF.

V is TRBV12-5 and J is TRBJ1-6; D remains ambiguous. The V gene's germline CDR1 is LGHNT and CDR2 FRNRAP. The CDR3 sequence is 21 residues long. Trimming cost V 1 base and J 0 bases, with 22 bases left between them. CDR3 sequence (DNA): TGTGCTAGTGGTTTGGAAACTCCCCCGGGAGGGCGAAGCTCCTATAATTCACCCCTCCACTTT. Its translation: CASGLETPPGGRSSYNSPLHF.

CDR3 region: CASSLLRGLGRDEQFF. Written as DNA, the CDR3 is TGTGCCAGCAGCTTGTTGCGGGGTCTGGGGCGCGATGAGCAGTTCTTC. The chain uses TRBV5-5 and TRBJ2-1; tentative D call: TRBD2 (6 bases). The CDR3 is 16 residues long. Trimming left V 1 base short and J 8 bases short, with 19 bases between. Germline lookup yields CDR1 SGHKS and CDR2 YYEKEE (reference sequence).